Listed here are 10 T cell receptor beta chains from one sample, sequenced in a study of beta chain features in type 1 diabetes. The authors reverse transcribed all of the isolated RNA, so sequencing captured expressed TCRB transcripts. Sequencing used immunoSEQ multiplex PCR; TCRdb keeps in-frame clones, though not all of them. The sample consists of 350,000 or so clones, 20% of them appearing once. Material for sequencing was naive CD4+ T cells from blood. These receptors all stem from a woman younger than 30 in good health.

The V gene is TRBV29-1, the J gene TRBJ2-7, with 10 bases identical to TRBD1. Per the germline V gene, CDR1 is SQVTM and CDR2 is ANQGSEA. With V trimmed by 7 bases and J by 3 bases, 9 bases remained unmatched. The CDR3 contains 14 residues. The CDR3 coding sequence is TGCAGCGCTGAGGGGGGACAGGGGAACTACGAGCAGTACTTC. It yields the protein CSAEGGQGNYEQYF.

J is TRBJ1-1 and V is TRBV15; D gene ambiguous. Germline-derived CDR1 and CDR2 are LNHNV and YYDKDF (reference sequence). The CDR3 loop spans 8 amino acids. Here the CDR3 reads CIFTEAFF. The CDR3 nucleotides read TGTATATTCACTGAAGCTTTCTTT.

V is TRBV7-9 and J is TRBJ1-2; D call uncertain. The germline V gene has CDR1 SEHNR and CDR2 FQNEAQ (reference sequence). The CDR3 totals 13 residues. Trimming took 6 bases from V and 7 from J, leaving 15 bases between them. CDR3 region: CASRPGQSGGYTF. In DNA form, the CDR3 reads TGTGCCAGCAGACCCGGGCAGAGCGGTGGCTACACCTTC.

This clone was counted a few times. CDR3 residues: CSAAGLAGGYNEQFF. CDR3 in DNA: TGCAGCGCCGCGGGACTAGCGGGAGGCTACAATGAGCAGTTCTTC. This chain connects TRBV29-1 to TRBJ2-1, with TRBD2 identical over 15 bases. CDR1 and CDR2 from the germline V gene are SQVTM and ANQGSEA. The trim removed 7 bases at V and 3 bases at J, leaving 4 bases unmatched. The CDR3 is 15 amino acids.

This clone has only a few counts. The gene calls are TRBV9 and TRBJ2-1; D possibly corresponds to TRBD2 (5 bases). CDR1 and CDR2 (germline): SGDLS, YYNGEE. CDR3 length: 15 amino acids. The V end lost 1 base, the J end lost 5 bases, and 13 bases lay between the germline ends. CDR3 protein: CASSVLGSANNEQFF. The CDR3 region has the DNA TGTGCCAGCAGCGTATTGGGGAGCGCGAACAATGAGCAGTTCTTC. The full variable domain, in which reference TRBV9 and TRBJ2-1 provide the parts outside the CDR3, is DSGVTQTPKHLITATGQRVTLRCSPRSGDLSVYWYQQSLDQGLQFLIQYYNGEERAKGNILERFSAQQFPDLHSELNLSSLELGDSALYFCASSVLGSANNEQFFGPGTRLTVL.

This clone has a handful of counts. The chain recombines TRBV5-1 with TRBJ2-7; the match to TRBD2 covers 11 bases. The CDR3 is made up of 14 amino acids. The ends lost 4 bases at V and 3 bases at J; junction bases unmatched: 3. The germline gives CDR1 SGHRS, CDR2 YFSETQ. CDR3 nucleotide sequence: TGCGCCAGCAGCATGGGACTAGCGGTCTACGAGCAGTACTTC. Protein product: CASSMGLAVYEQYF.

This clone was seen a few times. The genes are TRBV18 and TRBJ2-7; 7 nucleotides match TRBD1. Germline trimming cut 6 bases from V and 9 bases from J; bases unmatched to any gene: 11. The CDR3 loop spans 13 amino acids. Germline CDR1 and CDR2: KGHSH and LQKENI. This CDR3 reads CASSPDRAQAQYF. Here the CDR3 DNA reads TGTGCCAGCTCTCCCGACAGGGCTCAGGCGCAGTACTTC.

The genes are TRBV4-3 and TRBJ1-2, with D possibly being TRBD1 (6 bases). The CDR3 has 17 amino acids. Trimming took off 0 bases at V and 1 base at J, with 15 bases between the two ends. Germline-derived CDR1 and CDR2 are LGHNA and YSLEER. In nucleotides, the CDR3 is TGCGCCAGCAGCCAAGATTGGGGACAAAGCTTTAACTATGGCTACACCTTC. It is translated as CASSQDWGQSFNYGYTF.

The chain is built from TRBV9 and TRBJ2-1; D not certain. Germline V gene data show CDR1 as SGDLS and CDR2 as YYNGEE. The length of the CDR3 is 13 residues. V was pared by 4 bases and J by 0 bases, with 5 bases between. The CDR3, as DNA: TGTGCCAGCAGCCTGAGCTCCTACAATGAGCAGTTCTTC. This sequence encodes CASSLSSYNEQFF.

The chain links TRBV5-4 to TRBJ2-5; no clear D gene. With 1 base removed from V and 1 base from J, the gap between germline ends came to 5 bases. Germline CDR1 is SGHNT and CDR2 is YYREEE (reference sequence). This CDR3 has 13 amino acids. This CDR3 is CASSLTVQETQYF. The CDR3 nucleotides are TGTGCCAGCAGCTTGACAGTCCAAGAGACCCAGTACTTC.